One sample yielded the 16 T cell receptor beta chains listed below, sequenced in a study of cytomegalovirus exposure and HLA in healthy donors. The PCR employed 60 Vbeta primers together with 13 Jbeta primers. The assay was immunoSEQ multiplex PCR, and TCRdb's table has in-frame clones only and misses some. The data show approximately 170,000 clones, around 80% seen once. Sequenced input: PBMCs. The receptors derive from a male donor in good health and CMV-seronegative.

The gene calls are TRBV2 and TRBJ1-6, with TRBD1 matching 9 bases. V dropped 0 bases and J dropped 3; count of bases not matched to a gene: 3. The CDR3 has 17 residues. CDR1 and CDR2 from the germline V gene are SNHLY and FYNNEI. The CDR3 loop reads CASSEAGTGYYNSPLHF. The DNA of the CDR3 is TGTGCCAGCAGTGAAGCGGGGACAGGGTACTATAATTCACCCCTCCACTTT. The variable domain in full, completed from reference TRBV2 and TRBJ1-6, reads EPEVTQTPSHQVTQMGQEVILRCVPISNHLYFYWYRQILGQKVEFLVSFYNNEISEKSEIFDDQFSVERPDGSNFTLKIRSTKLEDSAMYFCASSEAGTGYYNSPLHFGNGTRLTVT.

The rearrangement links TRBV4-3 to TRBJ2-1; D is perhaps TRBD1 (6 bases). Germline CDR1 LGHNA, CDR2 YSLEER. The V and J ends lost 1 base and 7 bases respectively, with 20 bases between them. The CDR3 length is 17 residues. The CDR3 here is CASSQVPHARQGNEQFF. CDR3 DNA: TGCGCCAGCAGCCAAGTCCCACACGCACGTCAGGGGAATGAGCAGTTCTTC.

The V gene is TRBV5-5, the J gene TRBJ1-2, with 8 bases identical to TRBD1. CDR3 length: 15 residues. V was pared by 4 bases and J by 3 bases, with 8 bases of the junction left unmatched. Per germline, CDR1 SGHKS and CDR2 YYEKEE (reference sequence). The CDR3 reads CASSESGTGDYGYTF. The CDR3 DNA sequence: TGTGCCAGCAGCGAATCCGGGACAGGAGACTATGGCTACACCTTC.

The chain has TRBV5-1 and TRBJ2-7, with D perhaps matching TRBD2 (5 bases). Trimming removed 0 bases from V and 0 bases from J, with 25 bases in between. The CDR3 is 20 amino acids. CDR1 and CDR2 (germline): SGHRS, YFSETQ. Here the CDR3 DNA reads TGCGCCAGCAGCTTGGGATATGGAGGCAGCCTCTCCTACAGCTCCTACGAGCAGTACTTC. Translating it yields CASSLGYGGSLSYSSYEQYF.

This clone has just a few counts. This chain uses TRBV4-3 with TRBJ2-5; 9 bases are a match to TRBD1. Unmatched junction bases numbered 6, after V lost 2 bases and J lost 5 bases. Germline V gives CDR1 LGHNA, CDR2 YSLEER. The CDR3 is 15 residues long. The CDR3 is CASSQLGQGPETQYF. CDR3 nucleotide sequence: TGCGCCAGCAGCCAACTGGGACAGGGTCCGGAGACCCAGTACTTC.

This clone has just one count. This chain links TRBV29-1 with TRBJ2-3; 10 positions agree with TRBD1. Germline V gene lookup returns CDR1 SQVTM and CDR2 ANQGSEA. V was clipped by 7 bases and J by 3 bases; unmatched bases: 4. The length of the CDR3 is 13 residues. The CDR3 region is CSAWTGGTDTQYF. The CDR3 DNA is TGCAGCGCCTGGACAGGGGGGACAGATACGCAGTATTTT.

In its sample, this clone was seen a few times. The rearrangement uses TRBV18 and TRBJ2-7; 7 positions match TRBD2. V lost 3 bases to trimming and J lost 2 bases; unmatched junction nucleotides: 10. The CDR3 consists of 16 residues. Germline lookup yields CDR1 KGHSH and CDR2 LQKENI. The CDR3 region has the DNA TGTGCCAGCTCACCGGGAGGGGTTCGGCGGACCTACGAGCAGTACTTC. This codes for CASSPGGVRRTYEQYF.

This clone occurred once. This sequence joins TRBV6-6 and TRBJ2-1; TRBD2 aligns across 13 bases. This CDR3 contains 15 residues. V dropped 4 bases and J dropped 9; count of bases not matched to a gene: 6. Germline CDR1 and CDR2: MNHNY and SVGAGI (reference sequence). CDR3 protein: CASSFGTSGIGEQFF. The CDR3 region has the DNA TGTGCCAGCAGTTTCGGGACTAGCGGGATCGGTGAGCAGTTCTTC.

This chain uses TRBV21-1 with TRBJ2-7; the table's D call TRBD1 went unverified against the DNA. TRBV21-1 is given as a pseudogene. The CDR3 spans 15 residues. The CDR3 reads CASSKGGTRAYEQYF. The CDR3 DNA is TGTGCCAGCAGCAAAGGAGGAACCAGGGCCTACGAGCAGTACTTC.

The CDR3 sequence is CASSERRTDYGYTF. Written as DNA, the CDR3 is TGTGCCAGCAGTGAAAGGAGGACGGACTATGGCTACACCTTC. The chain couples TRBV2 to TRBJ1-2; D is unresolved. Deletions cut 2 bases from V and 3 bases from J, with 10 bases between. The CDR3 contains 14 residues. The germline V gene has CDR1 SNHLY and CDR2 FYNNEI.

The chain uses TRBV4-2 and TRBJ2-7, with 11 bases aligning to TRBD2. The CDR3 runs 16 residues. V trimming: 3 bases; J trimming: 5 bases; junction bases outside the gene matches: 9. Germline assignment: CDR1 LGHNA and CDR2 YNFKEQ. CDR3: CASSQGDLAGGNEQYF. DNA for the CDR3: TGTGCCAGCAGCCAGGGAGATCTAGCGGGAGGAAACGAGCAGTACTTC.

This clone is a singleton in its sample. The chain joins TRBV4-1 to TRBJ2-7, with 7 bases aligning to TRBD1. Germline V CDR1 and CDR2: MGHRA, YSYEKL. J lost 3 bases, V lost 6 bases, and 8 bases had no gene match. The CDR3 runs 14 residues. Here the CDR3 reads CASSFGQGDYEQYF. Here the CDR3 DNA reads TGCGCCAGCAGTTTTGGGCAGGGGGACTACGAGCAGTACTTC.

CDR3 loop: CAISELGANTEAFF. CDR3 sequence (DNA): TGTGCCATCAGTGAGCTGGGAGCGAACACTGAAGCTTTCTTT. This chain connects TRBV10-3 to TRBJ1-1, with D hard to call. CDR3 size: 14 residues. Trimming shortened V by 2 bases and J by 1 base, and 8 bases separated the two germline ends. Per germline, CDR1 ENHRY and CDR2 SYGVKD.

In this sample, this clone turned up a few times. The rearrangement links TRBV5-1 to TRBJ2-5, with TRBD1 matching 7 bases. Unmatched junction bases numbered 7, after V lost 6 bases and J lost 5 bases. CDR1 SGHRS and CDR2 YFSETQ come from the germline V gene. The CDR3 has 13 amino acids. The CDR3 sequence: CASKEGTAETQYF. The CDR3 region has the DNA TGCGCCAGCAAAGAGGGGACAGCGGAGACCCAGTACTTC.

This chain uses TRBV11-3 with TRBJ2-2; weak D call: TRBD2 (6 bases). This CDR3 comprises 13 residues. The germline gives CDR1 SGHNT, CDR2 YENEEA. Trimming stripped 6 bases from V and 5 bases from J, with 10 bases between. CDR3 in amino acids: CASRGLVTGELFF. The CDR3 nucleotides read TGTGCCAGCAGGGGACTTGTAACCGGGGAGCTGTTTTTT.

This clone was recorded a few times. One end of the junction does not line up with germline, which may come from a read error. V is TRBV7-9 and J is TRBJ1-2, with TRBD1 matching over 8 bases. The germline V gene encodes CDR1 SEHNR and CDR2 FQNEAQ (reference sequence). This CDR3 has 12 amino acids. The CDR3, as DNA: TGTGCCAGCAGCTTAGGTGGACAGGGAGAAGCCTTC. This sequence encodes CASSLGGQGEAF. Drawing the rest from reference TRBV7-9 and TRBJ1-2, the complete variable domain is DTGVSQNPRHKITKRGQNVTFRCDPISEHNRLYWYRQTLGQGPEFLTYFQNEAQLEKSRLLSDRFSAERPKGSFSTLEIQRTEQGDSAMYLCASSLGGQGEAFGSGTRLTVV.